This is a list of T cell receptor beta chains from one sample in a study of blood T cell repertoires in COVID-19. The table came from immunoSEQ multiplex PCR; TCRdb's copy has only in-frame clones and leaves some out. Of 150,000 to 200,000 clones listed, around 76% are singletons. Specimen: peripheral blood. The source of these receptors is a woman aged 55-69 years with COVID-19, enrolled during active disease. Each CDR3 is given with its conserved first and last residue. Each record gives: V gene, D gene, clone size, J gene, CDR3 protein, CDR3 DNA. D genes are given only for firm matches. Clone size is stated in some rows and not others, as once, few, many or a class when expanded.

TRBV29-1	TRBD1	NA	TRBJ2-1	CSPRTGSNEQFF	TGCAGCCCTCGGACAGGGAGTAATGAGCAGTTCTTC
TRBV5-1	NA	NA	TRBJ1-1	CASTAGSHTEAFF	TGCGCCAGCACGGCAGGGTCACACACTGAAGCTTTCTTT
TRBV30	TRBD2	few	TRBJ2-1	CASLAGPSSYNEQFF	TGTGCCTCCCTAGCGGGACCCTCCAGCTACAATGAGCAGTTCTTC
TRBV19	TRBD1	NA	TRBJ1-2	CASSVGTAVNYGYTF	TGTGCCAGTAGTGTTGGGACAGCCGTAAACTATGGCTACACCTTC
TRBV6-5	TRBD1	NA	TRBJ1-6	CASSWDRGLNSPLHF	TGTGCCAGCAGTTGGGACAGGGGGCTTAATTCACCCCTCCACTTT
TRBV6-2/TRBV6-3	TRBD2	NA	TRBJ2-1	CASSRRGGLVVYNEQFF	TGTGCCAGCAGCCGAAGAGGAGGACTAGTAGTCTACAATGAGCAGTTCTTC
TRBV25-1	NA	NA	TRBJ1-2	CASSEIKSQGGGYTF	TGTGCCAGCAGTGAAATTAAGTCCCAGGGAGGGGGCTACACCTTC
TRBV7-2	NA	NA	TRBJ2-6	CASSLGAGASSGANVLTF	TGTGCCAGCAGCTTAGGGGCAGGGGCCTCCTCTGGGGCCAACGTCCTGACTTTC
TRBV5-5	TRBD1	NA	TRBJ2-1	CASSLGARGQYNEQFF	TGTGCCAGCAGCTTGGGGGCCAGGGGGCAATACAATGAGCAGTTCTTC
TRBV5-1	NA	NA	TRBJ1-1	CASSLGASIIGDTEAFF	TGCGCCAGCAGCTTGGGGGCCTCCATTATAGGGGACACTGAAGCTTTCTTT
TRBV5-4	TRBD2	NA	TRBJ2-7	CASSTGLAGVAYEQYF	TGTGCCAGCAGCACGGGACTAGCGGGAGTGGCCTACGAGCAGTACTTC
TRBV10-3	NA	NA	TRBJ1-1	CAISEDRTAKISLLTEAFF	TGTGCCATCAGTGAGGACAGGACAGCTAAAATTTCTCTACTCACTGAAGCTTTCTTT
TRBV18	NA	NA	TRBJ2-5	CASSPIGIAETQYF	TGTGCCAGCTCACCAATAGGTATAGCAGAGACCCAGTACTTC
TRBV9	TRBD2	NA	TRBJ2-2	CASSLHRLAGGSGELFF	TGTGCCAGCAGCCTACATAGACTAGCGGGAGGATCCGGGGAGCTGTTTTTT
TRBV5-1	NA	NA	TRBJ2-2	CASSLQQGRSGELFF	TGCGCCAGCAGCTTGCAACAGGGAAGGTCCGGGGAGCTGTTTTTT
TRBV28	NA	NA	TRBJ2-5	CASSLSTGLGSVSETQYF	TGTGCCAGCAGTTTATCAACAGGTTTGGGAAGTGTATCGGAGACCCAGTACTTC
TRBV2	NA	NA	TRBJ1-4	CASRPGQWNEKLFF	TGTGCCAGCAGACCCGGACAGTGGAATGAAAAACTGTTTTTT
TRBV29-1	NA	few	TRBJ1-1	CSVVKVSGETEAFF	TGCAGCGTTGTTAAGGTTTCGGGGGAGACTGAAGCTTTCTTT
TRBV18	NA	NA	TRBJ1-3	CASSPPFSLGNTIYF	TGTGCCAGCTCACCACCTTTTTCGTTAGGAAACACCATATATTTT
TRBV13	NA	NA	TRBJ1-1	CASSASRAVRAFF	TGTGCCAGCAGCGCCTCGCGGGCAGTGAGAGCTTTCTTT
TRBV19	TRBD1	NA	TRBJ1-4	CASSITGTGGEKLFF	TGTGCCAGTAGCATTACCGGGACAGGGGGTGAAAAACTGTTTTTT
TRBV7-3	NA	NA	TRBJ2-7	CASSLKFGSSYEQYF	TGTGCCAGCAGCTTAAAATTCGGGAGCTCCTACGAGCAGTACTTC
TRBV19	NA	NA	TRBJ2-1	CASSSPGELIVNEQFF	TGTGCCAGTAGTTCCCCCGGGGAATTAATAGTCAATGAGCAGTTCTTC
TRBV28	TRBD1	NA	TRBJ1-4	CASSLGTAYNEKLFF	TGTGCCAGCAGTTTAGGGACAGCCTATAATGAAAAACTGTTTTTT
TRBV11-3	NA	NA	TRBJ2-1	CASSFGHSYNEQFF	TGTGCCAGCAGCTTCGGACATTCCTACAATGAGCAGTTCTTC
TRBV28	NA	NA	TRBJ1-5	CASTSQGQNSNQPQHF	TGTGCCAGCACGTCCCAGGGCCAGAATAGCAATCAGCCCCAGCATTTT
TRBV29-1	TRBD1	NA	TRBJ2-5	CSGRDRVQETQYF	TGCAGCGGAAGGGACAGGGTCCAAGAGACCCAGTACTTC
TRBV15	NA	NA	TRBJ1-4	CATSREQGFDEKLFF	TGTGCCACCAGCAGAGAACAGGGTTTTGACGAAAAACTGTTTTTT
TRBV19	NA	NA	TRBJ1-3	CASSNGQHSTIYF	TGTGCCAGTAGTAATGGACAGCATAGCACCATATATTTT
TRBV4-1	TRBD2	NA	TRBJ2-2	CASSLRTSGPRGGELFF	TGCGCCAGCAGCCTCCGGACTAGCGGGCCTAGGGGCGGGGAGCTGTTTTTT
TRBV3-1/TRBV3-2	NA	NA	TRBJ1-1	CASSHTGGGTEAFF	TGTGCCAGCAGCCACACGGGGGGGGGCACTGAAGCTTTCTTT
TRBV7-2	NA	NA	TRBJ1-5	CASSLGAGGPQPQHF	TGTGCCAGCAGCTTAGGAGCAGGAGGTCCCCAGCCCCAGCATTTT
TRBV5-1	NA	NA	TRBJ2-1	CASSLRLKEQFF	TGCGCCAGCAGCTTGCGACTGAAGGAGCAGTTCTTC
TRBV14	NA	few	TRBJ1-5	CASSQGAGRLSNQPQHF	TGTGCCAGCAGCCAAGGCGCAGGCCGCCTTAGCAATCAGCCCCAGCATTTT
TRBV2	TRBD2	NA	TRBJ2-7	CASSGLAGLYEQYF	TGTGCCAGCAGTGGACTAGCGGGTCTATACGAGCAGTACTTC
TRBV6-5	NA	NA	TRBJ1-1	CASSTLQSTEAFF	TGTGCCAGCAGCACACTACAAAGCACTGAAGCTTTCTTT
TRBV7-2	TRBD2	NA	TRBJ2-1	CASSLTSGSSNEQFF	TGTGCCAGCAGCCTCACTAGCGGGAGTTCCAATGAGCAGTTCTTC